Below, 11 T cell receptor beta chains from the same sample are listed, as sequenced in a study of blood T cell repertoires in COVID-19. Method: immunoSEQ multiplex PCR; TCRdb's copy keeps in-frame clones and lacks some. The sample has about 200,000 clones, more than 75% seen once; the top ten hold less than 20%. Sample: PBMCs or T cells enriched from blood (not recorded which). Every receptor here comes from a woman in her 50s with acute COVID-19.

The chain links TRBV14 to TRBJ1-4; D uncertain. The ends were cut back, 1 base at V and 5 bases at J, with 11 bases in the middle. The CDR3 length is 15 residues. Germline lookup yields CDR1 SGHDN and CDR2 FVKESK. The CDR3 DNA reads as TGTGCCAGCAGCCAAGTAGGAGGGTACAATGAAAAACTGTTTTTT. Translated, it gives CASSQVGGYNEKLFF.

V usage is TRBV28 and J usage is TRBJ1-6, with a weak D call TRBD1 (5 bases). Trimming pared 6 bases from V and 5 bases from J, leaving 11 bases between. The germline V gene encodes CDR1 MDHEN and CDR2 SYDVKM. CDR3 size: 14 residues. CDR3: CASRLREDNSPLHF. Here the CDR3 DNA reads TGTGCCAGCAGACTCAGGGAGGATAATTCACCCCTCCACTTT.

This clone has more than one count but fewer than ten. This chain uses TRBV7-3 with TRBJ1-6; 10 nucleotides line up with TRBD1. This CDR3 has 14 amino acids. Trimming at V came to 4 bases and at J to 11 bases, leaving 5 bases not matched to a gene. Per germline, CDR1 SGHTA and CDR2 FQGTGA. The CDR3, as DNA: TGTGCCAGCAGCTCAAACGGACAGGGGGCACCCCTCCACTTT. It yields the protein CASSSNGQGAPLHF.

The chain carries TRBV5-6 and TRBJ2-3, with D maybe TRBD2 (6 bases). V shed 1 base and J shed 3 bases, with 15 bases lying between them. This CDR3 spans 16 amino acids. Germline lookup yields CDR1 SGHDT and CDR2 YYEEEE. The DNA for the CDR3 is TGTGCCAGCAGCTTGTTTCGGGGGTCGCCTACAGATACGCAGTATTTT. Amino acid sequence: CASSLFRGSPTDTQYF.

The rearrangement uses TRBV6-2 or TRBV6-3 and TRBJ2-7; 7 bases match TRBD1. This CDR3 has 13 residues. Germline V gene data show CDR1 as MNHEY and CDR2 as SVGEGT. The V segment lost 4 bases and the J segment 2 bases; nucleotides outside the gene matches: 2. The CDR3 loop is CASSWTGAYEQYV. The CDR3 DNA reads TGTGCCAGCAGTTGGACAGGCGCCTACGAGCAGTACGTC.

The rearrangement uses TRBV21-1 and TRBJ1-2; the table calls TRBD1, which could not be checked here. TRBV21-1 is a recognized pseudogene. The CDR3 runs 14 residues. The CDR3 sequence: CASSKKRGRGGYTF. CDR3 nucleotides: TGTGCCAGCAGCAAGAAAAGGGGGCGGGGTGGCTACACCTTC.

The genes are TRBV10-1 and TRBJ1-5, with D possibly TRBD1 on 6 matching bases. Germline V CDR1 and CDR2: WNHNN, SYGVQD (reference sequence). V shed 6 bases and J shed 1 base, with 13 bases lying between them. The CDR3 consists of 15 residues. DNA for the CDR3: TGCGCCAGCAGCCCGGGGGGGCCGAGCAATCAGCCCCAGCATTTT. This codes for CASSPGGPSNQPQHF.

This clone was detected a few times. The chain has TRBV7-2 and TRBJ1-2, with TRBD1 as a possible D gene (5 bases). The CDR3 has 14 amino acids. Trimming removed 5 bases at V and 8 bases at J, with 18 bases between. Germline CDR1 SGHTA, CDR2 FQGNSA. The CDR3 region is CASSPAREVGGYTF. DNA for the CDR3: TGTGCCAGCAGCCCGGCCAGGGAGGTTGGAGGCTACACCTTC.

The chain has TRBV5-5 and TRBJ1-3; D may be TRBD1 (5 bases). Deletions cut 3 bases from V and 4 bases from J, with 17 bases between. The CDR3 extends over 16 amino acids. Germline lookup yields CDR1 SGHKS and CDR2 YYEKEE (reference sequence). The CDR3 region has the DNA TGTGCCAGCAGCTATACCCCAGGGTTATCCGGAAACACCATATATTTT. The encoded protein is CASSYTPGLSGNTIYF.

This chain joins TRBV11-2 and TRBJ1-1, with TRBD1 matching over 9 bases. CDR1 and CDR2 (germline): SGHAT, FQNNGV. The CDR3 runs to 16 residues. J was trimmed by 0 bases and V by 4 bases; bases with no gene match: 6. CDR3 coding DNA: TGTGCCAGCAGCTCGAGAACAGGGGGCATGAACACTGAAGCTTTCTTT. This codes for CASSSRTGGMNTEAFF.

The chain combines TRBV10-3 with TRBJ1-6; TRBD1 matches 9 bases. Unmatched junction bases numbered 4, after V lost 0 bases and J lost 7 bases. The CDR3 contains 16 residues. CDR1 is ENHRY, CDR2 SYGVKD, per germline. CDR3 in DNA: TGTGCCATCAGTGAGTCCTGGACAGGGGAGAATTCACCCCTCCACTTT. It is translated as CAISESWTGENSPLHF.